This TCR beta chain was recorded in a study of long-term antiretroviral therapy in people with HIV. Each specimen consisted of about 0.85-11 million cryopreserved PBMC prior to extraction of DNA. At survey level, the immunoSEQ assay was run in its v3.0 version. The method was immunoSEQ multiplex PCR; TCRdb's version includes in-frame clones alone and lacks a portion of them. The sample shows 25,000 to 35,000 clones, roughly 97% of them seen only once. Trimming removed 0 bases at V and 7 bases at J, with 2 bases between. In germline, CDR1 is SGHDT, CDR2 YYEEEE. This CDR3 is built from 11 residues. This receptor was identified in a young man with HIV. Sample: unsorted PBMCs, taken 6.9 years after starting antiretroviral therapy. The chain links TRBV5-6 to TRBJ2-1; D remains ambiguous. For the CDR3, the DNA is TGTGCCAGCAGCTTGGATAATGAGCAGTTCTTC. This sequence encodes CASSLDNEQFF.